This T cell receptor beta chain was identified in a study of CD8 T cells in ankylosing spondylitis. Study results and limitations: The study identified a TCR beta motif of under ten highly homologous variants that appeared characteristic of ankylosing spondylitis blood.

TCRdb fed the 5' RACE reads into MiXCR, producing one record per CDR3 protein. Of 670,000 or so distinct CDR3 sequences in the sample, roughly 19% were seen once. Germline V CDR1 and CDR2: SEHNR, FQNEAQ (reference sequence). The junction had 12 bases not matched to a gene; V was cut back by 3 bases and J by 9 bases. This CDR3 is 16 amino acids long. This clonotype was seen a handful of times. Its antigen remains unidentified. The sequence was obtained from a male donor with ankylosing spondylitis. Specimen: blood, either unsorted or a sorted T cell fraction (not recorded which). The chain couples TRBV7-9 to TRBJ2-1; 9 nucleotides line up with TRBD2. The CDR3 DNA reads TGTGCCAGCAGCTTGGGGGTTGCTAGCGGGGTTCTTGAGCAGTTCTTC. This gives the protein CASSLGVASGVLEQFF.